This T cell receptor (beta chain) stems from a study of shared clonotypes between healthy human individuals. The study's findings and limits: Clonotype sharing across several donors was observed for 5% to 6.5% of naive CD4 clonotypes. The study sampled only blood, and tissue repertoires likely differ.

V was clipped by 3 bases and J by 0 bases, with 8 bases between them. CDR3 length equals 15 residues. Germline V gene data show CDR1 as LNHDA and CDR2 as SQIVND (reference sequence). On this clone: Its specificity is not known.

Repertoires were generated with immunoSEQ multiplex PCR, while TCRdb's copy carries only in-frame clones and drops some. The sample includes roughly 650,000 clones, 97% of them seen just once. The V gene is TRBV19, the J gene TRBJ1-4; D gene ambiguous. The sequencing sample was made of naive CD4+ T cells sorted from blood. Stated subset: CD45RA+ positively selected. The origin of this receptor is a woman aged 25 to 39 in good health. The CDR3 reads CASSIRPATNEKLFF. The CDR3 DNA reads TGTGCCAGTAGTATCCGACCGGCAACTAATGAAAAACTGTTTTTT.